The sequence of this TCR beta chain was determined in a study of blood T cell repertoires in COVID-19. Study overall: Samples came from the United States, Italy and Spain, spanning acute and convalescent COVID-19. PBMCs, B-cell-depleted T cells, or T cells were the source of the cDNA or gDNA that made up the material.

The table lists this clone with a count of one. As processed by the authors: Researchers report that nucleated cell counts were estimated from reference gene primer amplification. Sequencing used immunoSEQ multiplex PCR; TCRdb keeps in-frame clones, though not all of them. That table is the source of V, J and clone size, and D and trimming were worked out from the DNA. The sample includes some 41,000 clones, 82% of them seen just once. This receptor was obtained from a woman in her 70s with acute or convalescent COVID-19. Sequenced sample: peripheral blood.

Here the CDR3 reads CASSFSGGQQPQHF. The CDR3 DNA reads as TGTGCCAGCAGCTTCTCAGGGGGCCAGCAGCCCCAGCATTTT. The rearrangement joins TRBV9 to TRBJ1-5; 8 bases fit TRBD1. The V and J ends lost 4 bases and 7 bases, in that order; junction bases with no gene match: 7. The CDR3 is made up of 14 amino acids. The germline gives CDR1 SGDLS, CDR2 YYNGEE.